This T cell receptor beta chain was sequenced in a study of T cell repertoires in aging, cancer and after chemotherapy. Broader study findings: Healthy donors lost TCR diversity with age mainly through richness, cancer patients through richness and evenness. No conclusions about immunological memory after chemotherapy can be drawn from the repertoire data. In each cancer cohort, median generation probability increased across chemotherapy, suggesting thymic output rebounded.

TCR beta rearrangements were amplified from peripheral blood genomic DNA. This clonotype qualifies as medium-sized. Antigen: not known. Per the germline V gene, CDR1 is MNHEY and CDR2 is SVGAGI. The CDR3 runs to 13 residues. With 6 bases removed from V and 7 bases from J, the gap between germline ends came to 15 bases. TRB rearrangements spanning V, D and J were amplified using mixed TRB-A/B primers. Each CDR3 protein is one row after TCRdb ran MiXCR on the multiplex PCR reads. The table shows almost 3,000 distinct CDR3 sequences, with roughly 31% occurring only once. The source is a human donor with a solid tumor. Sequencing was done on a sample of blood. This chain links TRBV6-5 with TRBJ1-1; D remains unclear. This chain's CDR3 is CASRAGLGSEAFF. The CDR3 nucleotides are TGTGCCAGCAGAGCCGGACTGGGCAGTGAAGCTTTCTTT.